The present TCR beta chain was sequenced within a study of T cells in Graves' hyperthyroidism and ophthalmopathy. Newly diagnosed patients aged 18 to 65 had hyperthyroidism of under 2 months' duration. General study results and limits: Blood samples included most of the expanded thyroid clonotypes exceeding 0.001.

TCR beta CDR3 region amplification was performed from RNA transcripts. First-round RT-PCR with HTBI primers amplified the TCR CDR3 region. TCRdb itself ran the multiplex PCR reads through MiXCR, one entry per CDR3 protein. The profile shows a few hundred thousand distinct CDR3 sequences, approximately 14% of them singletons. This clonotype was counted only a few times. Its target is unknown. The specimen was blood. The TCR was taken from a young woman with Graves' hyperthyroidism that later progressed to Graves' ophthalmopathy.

CDR3 sequence: CASSSTPGTDEGTEAFF. CDR3 nucleotides: TGTGCCAGCAGCTCAACCCCCGGGACGGACGAAGGAACTGAAGCTTTCTTT. The chain combines TRBV5-6 with TRBJ1-1; possibly TRBD1 for D (5 bases). In germline, CDR1 is SGHDT, CDR2 YYEEEE. The V and J ends lost 3 bases and 5 bases respectively, with 23 bases between them. The CDR3 sequence is 17 residues long.